This TCR beta chain derives from a study of spatial heterogeneity in lung cancer. Sample time point: sample taken at primary tumor resection. Tumor, nontumor lung or frozen PBMC supplied whole RNA, sequenced without sorting. The approximately 67 donors had untreated early-stage non-small cell lung cancer. From the 5' RACE reads, TCRdb called clonotypes with MiXCR, one entry per CDR3 protein. The profile shows 70,000 to 90,000 distinct CDR3 sequences, about 14% of them singletons. CDR3 length: 13 residues. The V end was cut by 3 bases, the J end by 2 bases, with 8 bases between. The germline CDR1 and CDR2 sequences are ENHRY and SYGVKD.

The origin of this receptor is a male donor with early-stage non-small cell lung cancer. The genes are TRBV10-3 and TRBJ2-7; D is ambiguous. Sequenced here: PBMCs, sampled at surgery. DNA for the CDR3: TGTGCCATCAGTGACCCCCAGGCCTACGAGCAGTACTTC. The encoded protein is CAISDPQAYEQYF.